The clone carrying this T cell receptor (beta chain) was counted many times. Its antigen remains unknown. With iRepertoire HTBI primers and Arm-PCR of CDR3 regions, TCR beta libraries were built. MiXCR was run by TCRdb on the multiplex PCR reads, yielding one entry per CDR3 protein. The sample has more than 300,000 distinct CDR3 sequences; approximately 12% are singletons. This sample is drawn from a study of regulatory T cells in long-lasting Graves disease. Study-level points and caveats: Persistent Graves' disease cases displayed lower TCR diversity than newly diagnosed ones.

Documented time point: newly diagnosed GD, antithyroid drugs for less than 3 months. Isolated PBMC RNA provided the starting material for the TCR library. Germline CDR1 and CDR2: MNHNS and SASEGT. The CDR3 length is 13 residues. V was shortened by 6 bases and J by 6 bases, with 15 bases between the two germline ends. The sample was also linked to a second study, of T cells in Graves' hyperthyroidism and ophthalmopathy. That study adds: Within blood appeared most thyroid clonotypes that had expanded above 0.001.

V is TRBV6-1 and J is TRBJ2-7; D gene uncertain. The sequence was obtained from a woman in her late teens or twenties with Graves disease. Sequenced material: peripheral blood mononuclear cells (PBMCs), taken at new diagnosis, from a patient treated with antithyroid drugs. CDR3 sequence: CASSQGPFLEQYF. Here the CDR3 DNA reads TGTGCCAGCAGCCAAGGACCCTTCCTCGAGCAGTACTTC.